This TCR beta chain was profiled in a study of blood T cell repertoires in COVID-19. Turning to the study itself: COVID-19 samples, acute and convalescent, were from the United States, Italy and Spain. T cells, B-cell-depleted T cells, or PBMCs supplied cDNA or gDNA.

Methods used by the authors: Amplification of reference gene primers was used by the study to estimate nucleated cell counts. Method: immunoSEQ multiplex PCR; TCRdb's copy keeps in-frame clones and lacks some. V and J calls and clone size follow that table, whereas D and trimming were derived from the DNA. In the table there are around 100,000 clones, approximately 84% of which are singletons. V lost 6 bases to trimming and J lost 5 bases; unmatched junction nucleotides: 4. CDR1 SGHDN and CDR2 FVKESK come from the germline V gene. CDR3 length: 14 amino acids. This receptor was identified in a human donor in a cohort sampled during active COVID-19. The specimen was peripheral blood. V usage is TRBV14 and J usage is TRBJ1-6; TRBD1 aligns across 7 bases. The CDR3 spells CASRLQGNNSPLHF. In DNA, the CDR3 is TGTGCCAGCAGACTACAGGGGAATAATTCACCCCTCCACTTT.